This record covers a single TCR beta chain. Per the authors' pipeline: Researchers report that nucleated cell counts were estimated from reference gene primer amplification. Repertoires were generated with immunoSEQ multiplex PCR, while TCRdb's copy carries only in-frame clones and drops some. V and J calls plus clone size are reproduced from that table; the DNA served to infer D and trimming. The sample records 310,000 or so clones, more than 75% being singletons. The data were obtained in a study of blood T cell repertoires in COVID-19. Study summary: Sites in the United States, Italy and Spain provided acute and convalescent COVID-19 samples. T cells, B-cell-depleted T cells, or PBMCs provided the cDNA or gDNA that served as material.

Trimming took off 4 bases at V and 5 bases at J, with 11 bases between the two ends. Germline assignment: CDR1 LGHNA and CDR2 YNFKEQ. The CDR3 covers 13 residues. The clonotype originates from a woman in her thirties who had recovered from COVID-19. J is TRBJ2-5 and V is TRBV4-2; D unclear. Source material: peripheral blood. CDR3 sequence (DNA): TGTGCCAGCAGCCGAGAGGAGAGGGAGACCCAGTACTTC. Its translation: CASSREERETQYF.